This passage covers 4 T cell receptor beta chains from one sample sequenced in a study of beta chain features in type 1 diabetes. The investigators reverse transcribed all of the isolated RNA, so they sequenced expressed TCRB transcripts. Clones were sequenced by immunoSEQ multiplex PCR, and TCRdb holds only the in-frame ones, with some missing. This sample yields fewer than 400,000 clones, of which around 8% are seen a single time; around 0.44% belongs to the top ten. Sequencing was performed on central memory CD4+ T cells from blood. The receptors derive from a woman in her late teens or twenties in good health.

CDR3 sequence: CASTLRDRLTYEQYF. CDR3 sequence (DNA): TGTGCCAGCACCCTAAGGGACAGGCTCACCTACGAGCAGTACTTC. The J gene is TRBJ2-7, the V gene TRBV28, with 8 nucleotides matching TRBD1. The CDR3 sequence is 15 residues long. Trimming cost V 7 bases and J 2 bases; bases outside gene matches: 10. Germline CDR1 reads MDHEN; CDR2 reads SYDVKM.

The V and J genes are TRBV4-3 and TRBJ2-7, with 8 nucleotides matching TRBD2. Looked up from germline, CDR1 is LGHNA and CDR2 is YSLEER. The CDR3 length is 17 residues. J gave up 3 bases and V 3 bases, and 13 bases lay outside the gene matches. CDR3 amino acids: CASSQETLAGPNYEQYF. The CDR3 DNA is TGCGCCAGCAGCCAGGAAACCTTAGCGGGACCCAACTACGAGCAGTACTTC.

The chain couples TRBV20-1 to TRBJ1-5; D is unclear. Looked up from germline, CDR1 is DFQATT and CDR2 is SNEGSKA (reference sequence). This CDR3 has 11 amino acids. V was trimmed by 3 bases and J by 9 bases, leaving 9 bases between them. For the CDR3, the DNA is TGCAGTGCTAGGTCCTCGGGGCCCCAGCATTTT. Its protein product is CSARSSGPQHF.

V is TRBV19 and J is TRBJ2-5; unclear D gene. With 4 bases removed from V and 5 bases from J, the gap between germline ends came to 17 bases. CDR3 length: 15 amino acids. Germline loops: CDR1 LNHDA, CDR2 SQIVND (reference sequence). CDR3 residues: CASSTGPLRTETQYF. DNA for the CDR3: TGTGCCAGTAGTACTGGACCTTTGAGAACGGAGACCCAGTACTTC.